This T cell receptor beta chain was recovered during a study of shared clonotypes between healthy human individuals (dated by TCRdb to about 2020). Context from the whole study: Three men and a couple of women, aged 18 to 49 years, made up the cohort. For each donor, three plates each were used for CD4 naive and CD4 memory, two plates were used for CD8 naive, and one plate was used for CD8 memory. To estimate repertoire size and how much clonotypes are shared between individuals, the study performed deep sequencing of blood TCR repertoires from roughly five healthy adults. To increase sequencing depth and limit assay-specific biases, different laboratories used diverse techniques to prepare libraries and sequence TCR repertoires. Per donor, leukapheresis produced somewhere between about 0.8 and 9 billion PBMCs.

Healthy HIV-negative adults with no recently reported acute infections or vaccinations were included as donors. Every donor was a Caucasian adult living in Nashville, Tennessee, USA. CD4+ T cells were enriched by magnetic negative selection; naive cells were then positively selected on CD45RA, and the negative fraction formed the memory subset. Blood was obtained by leukapheresis, after which PBMCs were separated by Ficoll-Histopaque density gradient centrifugation and cryopreserved in liquid nitrogen vapor phase. Analytical flow cytometry was used to check the purity and quantity of every magnetically sorted T cell population. Each sorted fraction had its genomic DNA isolated and then quantified by UV absorbance on a Nanodrop 2000c. In regard to this clone: Its antigen has not been determined. No per-base quality is available; no much larger clone lies one base away.

Relative to germline, V is missing 5 bases and J is missing 3 bases, with 15 bases of the junction outside any gene match. The CDR3 has 17 amino acids, counting the end cysteine and phenylalanine. Solely the CDR3 DNA is kept, with 51 bases framed from the first base. Looking up the germline V gene yields CDR1 SGHRS and CDR2 YFSETQ. TCR CDR3 regions were amplified from genomic DNA by multiplex PCR using the deep immunoSEQ assay. For each cell subset, the extracted genomic DNA was distributed evenly across all wells of several immunoSEQ 96-well plates, and each plate served as one replicate. For sorted subsets, approximately 200 ng of genomic DNA, equivalent to some 33,000 T cell genomes, went into each replicate PCR. The purified libraries were quantified using a Qubit 3.0 fluorometer, sized with a Bioanalyzer 2100, and then quantified again using the KAPA Library Quantification kit. Every immunoSEQ 96-well plate was sequenced on a dedicated single-read 150-cycle Illumina NextSeq 550 flow cell. The original methods were these. Because the immunoSEQ output included only junctional sequences and no quality scores, the filtering could not be the same as the filtering used for full-length reads. To assign V/J genes and CDR3, sequences were annotated against IMGT germline references using PyIR, a Python wrapper for IgBLAST v1.9. Reads with weak V/J assignments (E-value above 1e-6), missing CDR3, stop codons, out-of-frame junctions, or ambiguous translated residues were removed. A V3J clonotype was defined by an identical inferred V gene, J gene, and CDR3 amino acid sequence. To compute the percentage overlap between repertoires, the number of shared unique clonotypes was divided by the size of the smaller repertoire. Richness of each repertoire was evaluated using RTK rarefaction, the Chao1 estimator, and Recon v2.1 estimates of unobserved clonotypes. Generation probabilities were computed with OLGA for all TCRbeta clonotypes obtained by the gDNA method from a few donors. What TCRdb holds here is the immuneACCESS table cut down to in-frame rearrangements. Part of the clones is not present; checked against another copy, under half of the missing clones reflect an unresolved V gene, and the others are unexplained. From that table come the V and J calls and clone size; the DNA was used to work out D and trimming. Within this sample are 1,500,000 or so clones, with 98% of them counted one time only. The ten most abundant clones make up 0.36% of the sample.

Beyond this particular receptor, the publication reports: Clonotypes shared by all four sorted-subset donors showed higher generation probabilities than non-shared clonotypes. Sharing across several donors was observed for around 5% of naive CD4, about 3.2% of naive CD8, roughly 2.3% of memory CD4, and over 0.3% of memory CD8 clonotypes. Naive subsets generally had larger estimated clonotype richness than memory subsets. Sampling was restricted to blood, and TCR repertoires in tissue are likely to differ from TCR repertoires in blood. Because the study included only a small number of donors, the genetic and exposure-history diversity represented was limited. Based on pairwise subsampling, the degree of clonotype sharing among donors was expected to be affected by sequencing depth. Incomplete sequencing was indicated by rarefaction of sorted-subset datasets, despite the large sequencing depth.

The chain employs TRBV5-1 and TRBJ2-7, with 9 middle bases fitting TRBD2. The sequence derives from a young man in good health. Sequencing was done on a sample of naive CD4+ T cells sorted from blood. This specimen's cell subset or site label, per the study, means: CD45RA+ positively selected. The base sequence is TGCGCCAGCAGTCCCGTCAATAGCGGGAGTTTGGACTACGAGCAGTACTTC. Translated, it reads CASSPVNSGSLDYEQYF.